The 14 T cell receptor beta chains below all came from one sample that was sequenced in a study of low-dose radiotherapy and immunotherapy resistance in tumors. Time point meaning: after trial treatment. Treatment given: LDRT plus nivolumab, ipilimumab, low-dose cyclophosphamide and aspirin (RACIN trial). TRAV and TRBV primers primed cDNA for both TCRalpha and TCRbeta. Amplification of TCRs used a constant-region primer and V-primer adapter for about 21 PCR cycles. TCRdb re-called the reads through MiXCR, storing one row per CDR3 protein. The table lists more than 90,000 distinct CDR3 sequences, less than 25% of them singletons. The sample was PBMCs, taken after low-dose radiotherapy plus immunotherapy. The receptors originated from a male donor with prostate cancer.

In its sample, this clonotype was seen many times. This chain connects TRBV30 to TRBJ1-4, with TRBD1 matching 8 bases. This CDR3 is built from 12 residues. J lost 8 bases, V lost 5 bases, and 4 bases had no gene match. The germline V gene encodes CDR1 GTSNPN and CDR2 SVGIG (reference sequence). CDR3 loop: CAWGRGQEKLFF. DNA for the CDR3: TGTGCCTGGGGCAGGGGGCAAGAAAAACTGTTTTTT.

This clonotype was counted between two and nine times. The J gene is TRBJ2-3, the V gene TRBV4-1, with D perhaps TRBD1 (5 bases). The germline V gene has CDR1 MGHRA and CDR2 YSYEKL. Trimming left V 1 base short and J 4 bases short, with 12 bases between. The CDR3 is made up of 15 amino acids. The CDR3 DNA follows: TGCGCCAGCAGCCAAGGTACAGGTCAGGCAGATACGCAGTATTTT. It specifies CASSQGTGQADTQYF.

This clonotype has at least ten counts. The V call is TRBV15, the J call TRBJ2-7; D perhaps matches TRBD1 (6 bases). Looked up from germline, CDR1 is LNHNV and CDR2 is YYDKDF (reference sequence). V lost 3 bases, J lost 5 bases, and 14 bases lay in between. The CDR3 covers 14 residues. The CDR3: CATSSLNRVHEQYF. The CDR3 DNA follows: TGTGCCACCAGCAGCCTAAACAGGGTCCACGAGCAGTACTTC.

This clonotype was recorded at least ten times. The V gene is TRBV23-1, the J gene TRBJ2-2; 8 nucleotides agree with TRBD1. TRBV23-1 is noted as an ORF with a role that remains uncertain. The CDR3 sequence is 15 residues long. With V trimmed by 7 bases and J by 4 bases, 8 bases remained unmatched. The CDR3 sequence: CASKIRQGSTGELFF. CDR3 DNA sequence: TGCGCCAGCAAGATCAGACAGGGGAGCACCGGGGAGCTGTTTTTT.

The chain carries TRBV3-1 and TRBJ2-5, with 14 positions matching TRBD2. This CDR3 is 16 amino acids long. CDR1 LGHDT and CDR2 YNNKEL come from the germline V gene (reference sequence). Trimming at V came to 4 bases and at J to 2 bases, leaving 3 bases not matched to a gene. This CDR3 is CASSRRTSGRQETQYF. As DNA, the CDR3 is TGTGCCAGCAGCCGTCGGACTAGCGGGAGGCAAGAGACCCAGTACTTC.

The chain combines TRBV5-1 with TRBJ1-1, with a weak D call TRBD1 (6 bases). Trimming removed 4 bases at V and 1 base at J, with 11 bases between. Germline V CDR1 and CDR2: SGHRS, YFSETQ. This CDR3 has 14 amino acids. CDR3 DNA: TGCGCCAGCAGCGGGGGGCCTTCGAACACTGAAGCTTTCTTT. As protein: CASSGGPSNTEAFF.

This chain uses TRBV28 with TRBJ2-7; maybe TRBD1 (7 bases). Between the trimmed V and J ends, which lost 9 bases and 7 bases, there was a span of 22 bases. The CDR3 covers 14 residues. Germline loops: CDR1 MDHEN, CDR2 SYDVKM. In DNA form, the CDR3 reads TGTGCCAGTTCTACCCGACGCAGGGGGAGGGAGCAGTACTTC. Translating gives CASSTRRRGREQYF.

This clonotype was counted ten times or more. The chain employs TRBV2 and TRBJ1-1; D call uncertain. The V gene lost 6 bases and the J gene lost 8 bases, with 25 bases spanning the gap. CDR1 and CDR2 from the germline V gene are SNHLY and FYNNEI. The CDR3 sequence is 16 residues long. CDR3 amino acids: CASRVIVRGPIPEAFF. CDR3 sequence (DNA): TGTGCCAGCAGGGTAATAGTTCGTGGGCCCATCCCCGAAGCTTTCTTT.

Ten or more counts support this clonotype. This chain connects TRBV20-1 to TRBJ2-2; 14 bases are a match to TRBD2. The trim removed 6 bases at V and 6 bases at J, leaving 6 bases unmatched. The CDR3 loop spans 15 amino acids. CDR1 is DFQATT and CDR2 is SNEGSKA in the germline V gene (reference sequence). This chain's CDR3 is CSARLAGGLPGELFF. The DNA of the CDR3 is TGCAGTGCGAGACTAGCGGGGGGGCTACCCGGGGAGCTGTTTTTT.

This clonotype was seen many times. The genes are TRBV2 and TRBJ2-5; D ambiguous. The V and J ends lost 6 bases and 1 base respectively, with 15 bases between them. CDR3 length equals 15 residues. Per germline, CDR1 SNHLY and CDR2 FYNNEI. CDR3 amino acids: CASRPPGVLQETQYF. CDR3 sequence (DNA): TGTGCCAGCAGGCCCCCAGGCGTTCTCCAAGAGACCCAGTACTTC.

Many counts were recorded for this clonotype. V and J are TRBV7-8 and TRBJ2-2; D is perhaps TRBD1 (5 bases). The CDR3 is 15 residues long. V lost 6 bases and J 1 base, leaving 12 bases between the germline ends. Germline V CDR1 and CDR2: SGHVS, FQNEAQ. The CDR3 region is CASRKIGQNTGELFF. The CDR3 DNA reads TGTGCCAGCAGGAAGATAGGACAGAACACCGGGGAGCTGTTTTTT. The full variable domain, with the rest looked up from reference TRBV7-8 and TRBJ2-2, is GAGVSQSPRYKVAKRGQDVALRCDPISGHVSLFWYQQALGQGPEFLTYFQNEAQLDKSGLPSDRFFAERPEGSVSTLKIQRTQQEDSAVYLCASRKIGQNTGELFFGEGSRLTVL.

This clonotype was detected only a few times. The genes are TRBV29-1 and TRBJ1-2, with D perhaps TRBD1 (5 bases). V lost 8 bases, J lost 10 bases, and 17 bases lay in between. CDR1 and CDR2 from the germline V gene are SQVTM and ANQGSEA. This CDR3 contains 11 residues. CDR3 DNA: TGCAGCTCCATCTGGGCAGGGAACTACACCTTC. The encoded protein is CSSIWAGNYTF.

The sample holds many counts of this clonotype. The rearrangement joins TRBV20-1 to TRBJ1-5; D unclear. CDR1 is DFQATT, CDR2 SNEGSKA, per germline (reference sequence). Trimming shortened V by 1 base and J by 3 bases, and 7 bases separated the two germline ends. The CDR3 is 13 amino acids. CDR3: CSARGGSNQPQHF. For the CDR3, the DNA is TGCAGTGCTAGAGGCGGATCCAATCAGCCCCAGCATTTT.

This clonotype was found many times. This chain links TRBV25-1 with TRBJ2-7; TRBD1 aligns across 8 bases. Germline CDR1 and CDR2: MGHDK and SYGVNS. The CDR3 covers 15 residues. The trim removed 1 base at V and 2 bases at J, leaving 4 bases unmatched. This CDR3 is CASSESGTGPYEQYF. CDR3 coding DNA: TGTGCCAGCAGTGAATCGGGGACAGGCCCCTACGAGCAGTACTTC.